The T cell receptor (beta chain) under discussion was sequenced for a study of control samples from healthy donors and cancer patients. The data were produced by immunoSEQ multiplex PCR, yet TCRdb's version contains in-frame clones alone and is incomplete. The table has over 200,000 clones, around 79% seen once. This CDR3 contains 13 residues. Germline CDR1 is SGHDT and CDR2 is YYEEEE. This chain uses TRBV5-6 with TRBJ1-5, with D hard to call. Material: PBMCs. This TCR was sampled from a woman in her sixties with lung cancer. CDR3 nucleotide sequence: TGTGAAGGGCACCACTATAGCAATCAGCCCCAGCATTTT. This encodes CEGHHYSNQPQHF.